Sequencing of this TCR beta chain was carried out in a study of cytomegalovirus exposure and HLA in healthy donors. A multiplex PCR was run with 60 Vbeta primers and 13 Jbeta primers. Repertoires were generated with immunoSEQ multiplex PCR, while TCRdb's copy carries only in-frame clones and drops some. The sample records over 150,000 clones, 80% to 90% being singletons. Germline values: CDR1 LNHNV, CDR2 YYDKDF (reference sequence). The CDR3 has 16 residues. With V trimmed by 3 bases and J by 5 bases, 5 bases remained unmatched. The chain joins TRBV15 to TRBJ2-3; 13 nucleotides line up with TRBD2. This sequence was found in a woman aged 30 to 39 in good health and CMV-seropositive. Sample: PBMCs. The CDR3 is CATSSRLAGGVDTQYF. DNA of the CDR3: TGTGCCACCAGCAGCCGACTAGCGGGGGGTGTAGATACGCAGTATTTT.